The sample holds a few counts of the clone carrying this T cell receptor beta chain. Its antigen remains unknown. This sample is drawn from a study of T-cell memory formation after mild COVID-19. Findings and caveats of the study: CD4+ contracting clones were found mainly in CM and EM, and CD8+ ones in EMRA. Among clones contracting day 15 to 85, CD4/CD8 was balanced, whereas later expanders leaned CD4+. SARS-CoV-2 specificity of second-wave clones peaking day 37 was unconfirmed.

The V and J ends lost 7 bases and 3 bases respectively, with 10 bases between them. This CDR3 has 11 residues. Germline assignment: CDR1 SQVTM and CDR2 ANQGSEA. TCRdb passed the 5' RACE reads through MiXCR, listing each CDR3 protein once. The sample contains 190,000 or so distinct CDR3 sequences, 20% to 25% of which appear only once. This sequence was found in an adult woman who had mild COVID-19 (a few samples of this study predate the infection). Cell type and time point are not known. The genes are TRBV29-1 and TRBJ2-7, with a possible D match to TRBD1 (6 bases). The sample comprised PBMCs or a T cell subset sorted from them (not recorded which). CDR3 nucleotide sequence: TGCAGCGCTGAGGACAGCTACGAGCAGTACTTC. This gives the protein CSAEDSYEQYF.